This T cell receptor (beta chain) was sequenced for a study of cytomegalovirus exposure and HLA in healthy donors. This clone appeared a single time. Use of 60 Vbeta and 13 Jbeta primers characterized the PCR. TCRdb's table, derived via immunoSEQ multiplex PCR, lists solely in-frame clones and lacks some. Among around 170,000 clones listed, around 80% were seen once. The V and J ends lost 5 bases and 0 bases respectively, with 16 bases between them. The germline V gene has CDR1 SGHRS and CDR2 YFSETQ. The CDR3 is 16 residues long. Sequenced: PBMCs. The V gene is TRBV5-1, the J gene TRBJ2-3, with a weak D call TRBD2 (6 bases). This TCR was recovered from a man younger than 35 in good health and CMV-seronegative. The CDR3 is CASRGGGATSTDTQYF. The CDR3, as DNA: TGCGCCAGCAGAGGCGGCGGGGCCACTAGCACAGATACGCAGTATTTT.